This T cell receptor beta chain was sequenced during a study of T cells in tuberculosis. The overall study: A South African cohort included IGRA-negative adolescents, latently infected IGRA-positive adolescents and adults with active tuberculosis.

Germline-derived CDR1 and CDR2 are LGHNA and YSLEER. The length of the CDR3 is 15 residues. Unmatched junction bases numbered 3, after V lost 0 bases and J lost 4 bases. Sequencing was performed with immunoSEQ multiplex PCR; in TCRdb, only in-frame clones are kept and a portion is missing. The table lists 25,000 to 35,000 clones, approximately 94% of them singletons, with approximately 8% in the top ten. Sequencing input: PBMCs. The sequence was obtained from a donor aged 10 to 29 with latent tuberculosis or without tuberculosis infection. J is TRBJ2-7 and V is TRBV4-3, with TRBD2 matching over 10 bases. This chain's CDR3 is CASSQESSGRYEQYF. CDR3 coding DNA: TGCGCCAGCAGCCAAGAGTCTAGCGGGAGATACGAGCAGTACTTC.